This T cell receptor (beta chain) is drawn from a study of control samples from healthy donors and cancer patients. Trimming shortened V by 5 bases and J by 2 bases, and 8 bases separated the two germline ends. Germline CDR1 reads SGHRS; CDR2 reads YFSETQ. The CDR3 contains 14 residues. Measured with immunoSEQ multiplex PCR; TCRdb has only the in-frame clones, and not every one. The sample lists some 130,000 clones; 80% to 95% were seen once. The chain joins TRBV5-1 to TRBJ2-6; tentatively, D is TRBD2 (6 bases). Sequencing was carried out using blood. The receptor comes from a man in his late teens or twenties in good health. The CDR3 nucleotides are TGCGCCAGCAGTACGGGGGCTGGGGCCAACGTCCTGACTTTC. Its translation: CASSTGAGANVLTF.